One sample yielded the 23 T cell receptor beta chains listed below, sequenced in a study of CD8+CD57+ T cells in acquired aplastic anemia. Both TCR beta VDJ combination and CDR3 sequence profiling were carried out. Genomic DNA was the template for this profiling. In TCRdb, the reads were re-called with MiXCR into one record per CDR3 protein. This sample carries about 190,000 distinct CDR3 sequences, less than 70% of them seen once, and the ten largest clones take roughly 15%. Sample: sorted CD4+, CD8+, or CD8+CD57+ T cells (not recorded which) from PBMCs. These TCRs come from a human donor in good health, serving as a control.

The chain employs TRBV29-1 and TRBJ1-2; TRBD1 matches 10 bases. CDR1 is SQVTM, CDR2 ANQGSEA, per germline. The junction had 6 bases not matched to a gene; V was cut back by 6 bases and J by 2 bases. This CDR3 comprises 14 residues. CDR3 region: CSVHDRGLNYGYTF. CDR3 bases: TGCAGCGTCCATGACAGGGGGCTGAACTATGGCTACACCTTC.

This clonotype was detected ten times or more. The V gene is TRBV19, the J gene TRBJ2-1; D is ambiguous. V lost 2 bases and J 9 bases, leaving 14 bases between the germline ends. Germline-derived CDR1 and CDR2 are LNHDA and SQIVND (reference sequence). CDR3 length: 14 residues. CDR3 DNA: TGTGCCAGTAGTATAAGGACCCCAGCCGGTGAGCAGTTCTTC. Its translation is CASSIRTPAGEQFF.

The chain employs TRBV7-9 and TRBJ1-4, with a tentative D call TRBD1 (6 bases). CDR3 size: 15 residues. The V gene's germline CDR1 is SEHNR and CDR2 FQNEAQ (reference sequence). V shed 3 bases and J shed 2 bases, with 10 bases lying between them. For the CDR3, the DNA is TGTGCCAGCAGCTTTTGGACAGATACTAATGAAAAACTGTTTTTT. Translating gives CASSFWTDTNEKLFF.

The chain couples TRBV7-9 to TRBJ1-2; D is unclear. Germline V gene data show CDR1 as SEHNR and CDR2 as FQNEAQ (reference sequence). Trimming took 1 base from V and 2 from J, leaving 8 bases between them. The CDR3 consists of 14 residues. CDR3 in amino acids: CASSLGEGNYGYTF. CDR3 DNA sequence: TGTGCCAGCAGCTTAGGTGAGGGAAACTATGGCTACACCTTC.

This clonotype was seen only a few times. V and J are TRBV7-3 and TRBJ1-1; D ambiguous. The germline V gene has CDR1 SGHTA and CDR2 FQGTGA. V lost 5 bases, J lost 0 bases, and 22 bases lay in between. This CDR3 has 18 amino acids. The CDR3 protein is CASSPEARGEQMNTEAFF. CDR3 DNA: TGTGCCAGCAGCCCCGAGGCGCGCGGGGAGCAGATGAACACTGAAGCTTTCTTT.

J is TRBJ1-1 and V is TRBV24-1, with D tentatively TRBD1 (6 bases). Per germline, CDR1 KGHDR and CDR2 SFDVKD. The CDR3 is 15 residues long. V shed 2 bases and J shed 1 base, with 10 bases lying between them. The chain's CDR3 is CATSDSGARNTEAFF. In nucleotides, the CDR3 is TGTGCCACCAGTGATTCGGGGGCACGGAACACTGAAGCTTTCTTT.

This clonotype has a count of ten or more. The chain has TRBV12-3 or TRBV12-4 and TRBJ2-1; TRBD2 might be the D (5 bases). Trimming took off 6 bases at V and 7 bases at J, with 16 bases between the two ends. The CDR3 length is 14 residues. The CDR3 is CASSRDGVWNEQFF. The CDR3 DNA follows: TGTGCCAGCAGCCGAGACGGGGTATGGAATGAGCAGTTCTTC.

This clonotype was observed many times. The chain couples TRBV19 to TRBJ1-1, with D possibly being TRBD1 (6 bases). Germline lookup yields CDR1 LNHDA and CDR2 SQIVND (reference sequence). Trimming shortened V by 3 bases and J by 0 bases, and 11 bases separated the two germline ends. CDR3 size: 15 residues. CDR3 sequence reads: CASSIGGQVNTEAFF. The DNA for the CDR3 is TGTGCCAGTAGTATCGGGGGCCAGGTGAACACTGAAGCTTTCTTT. The full variable domain, with the rest looked up from reference TRBV19 and TRBJ1-1, is DGGITQSPKYLFRKEGQNVTLSCEQNLNHDAMYWYRQDPGQGLRLIYYSQIVNDFQKGDIAEGYSVSREKKESFPLTVTSAQKNPTAFYLCASSIGGQVNTEAFFGQGTRLTVV.

This clonotype was seen at least ten times. This sequence joins TRBV28 and TRBJ1-1; tentative D call: TRBD1 (5 bases). Trimming removed 2 bases at V and 11 bases at J, with 18 bases between. The CDR3 is made up of 14 amino acids. Germline lookup yields CDR1 MDHEN and CDR2 SYDVKM. The CDR3 here is CASSLIPAIEGAFF. DNA for the CDR3: TGTGCCAGCAGTTTAATCCCGGCGATTGAGGGGGCTTTCTTT. Complete variable domain (other parts from reference TRBV28 and TRBJ1-1): DVKVTQSSRYLVKRTGEKVFLECVQDMDHENMFWYRQDPGLGLRLIYFSYDVKMKEKGDIPEGYSVSREKKERFSLILESASTNQTSMYLCASSLIPAIEGAFFGQGTRLTVV.

The chain recombines TRBV13 with TRBJ1-2; TRBD1 might be the D (6 bases). The germline V gene encodes CDR1 PRHDT and CDR2 FYEKMQ (reference sequence). Trimming left V 7 bases short and J 2 bases short, with 20 bases between. The CDR3 has 16 residues. CDR3 in amino acids: CASNPSRQVENYGYTF. Here the CDR3 DNA reads TGTGCCAGCAACCCCTCGCGACAGGTGGAGAACTATGGCTACACCTTC.

The V gene is TRBV20-1, the J gene TRBJ2-6; 7 bases fit TRBD1. Germline CDR1 and CDR2: DFQATT and SNEGSKA (reference sequence). After removal of 6 bases from V and 2 bases from J, the junction contained 4 bases not matched to a gene. The CDR3 extends over 14 amino acids. CDR3 bases: TGCAGTGCCCCGACAGGGACTGGGGCCAACGTCCTGACTTTC. This encodes CSAPTGTGANVLTF.

This chain links TRBV27 with TRBJ2-7; D not resolved. The CDR3 is 14 residues long. Trimming pared 0 bases from V and 3 bases from J, leaving 9 bases between. Germline V lookup: CDR1 MNHEY, CDR2 SMNVEV (reference sequence). CDR3: CASSLSAVNYEQYF. The CDR3 DNA reads as TGTGCCAGCAGTTTATCAGCCGTGAACTACGAGCAGTACTTC.

J is TRBJ1-4 and V is TRBV10-3; 10 bases are a match to TRBD1. Judging by the DNA end, TRBJ1-1 fits better; the J call may be wrong. CDR1 is ENHRY, CDR2 SYGVKD, per germline. The CDR3 loop spans 15 amino acids. CDR3 loop: CAISVGDRGNTEAFF. CDR3 DNA: TGTGCCATCAGTGTGGGGGACAGGGGGAACACTGAAGCTTTCTTT.

This clonotype was recorded at least ten times. This chain's CDR3 is CASSYAGGANYGYTF. CDR3 nucleotide sequence: TGTGCCAGCAGTTACGCGGGGGGCGCTAACTATGGCTACACCTTC. The V gene is TRBV6-6, the J gene TRBJ1-2; possibly TRBD1 for D (6 bases). The V and J ends lost 2 bases and 0 bases respectively, with 10 bases between them. This CDR3 is built from 15 residues. Germline CDR1 MNHNY, CDR2 SVGAGI (reference sequence).

The sample holds many counts of this clonotype. The V gene is TRBV19, the J gene TRBJ1-2; the match to TRBD1 covers 8 bases. The CDR3 totals 13 residues. Germline CDR1 LNHDA, CDR2 SQIVND (reference sequence). The trim removed 6 bases at V and 5 bases at J, leaving 5 bases unmatched. The CDR3 region has the DNA TGTGCCAGTAGACCAGGGGGCGGGTATGGCTACACCTTC. Translated, it gives CASRPGGGYGYTF. The full variable domain, completed using reference TRBV19 and TRBJ1-2, is DGGITQSPKYLFRKEGQNVTLSCEQNLNHDAMYWYRQDPGQGLRLIYYSQIVNDFQKGDIAEGYSVSREKKESFPLTVTSAQKNPTAFYLCASRPGGGYGYTFGSGTRLTVV.

In regard to this clonotype: No conserved phenylalanine or tryptophan is present at the end of the CDR3, so a read error is the likely explanation. No DNA is shown, since the ends of the CDR3 on it are uncertain; the CDR3 is the one TCRdb lists. This chain links TRBV7-2 with TRBJ1-3; the table's D call of TRBD1 was not tested on the DNA. The CDR3 adds up to 9 amino acids, both ends counted. Germline lookup yields CDR1 SGHTA and CDR2 FQGNSA. CDR3 amino acids: CASSQPWGS.

The genes are TRBV29-1 and TRBJ2-3; 8 nucleotides agree with TRBD2. Germline-derived CDR1 and CDR2 are SQVTM and ANQGSEA. Losses at the gene ends were 4 bases for V and 0 bases for J; bases not matched to a gene: 9. This CDR3 region has 16 residues. CDR3 bases: TGCAGCGTTGCCCCTCTGGCGGGGGGTAGCACAGATACGCAGTATTTT. Residues: CSVAPLAGGSTDTQYF.

This clonotype occurred many times. The J gene is TRBJ2-7, the V gene TRBV5-1; D unresolved. CDR3 length equals 13 residues. Trimming took off 0 bases at V and 4 bases at J, with 8 bases between the two ends. CDR1 is SGHRS and CDR2 is YFSETQ in the germline V gene. The CDR3 loop reads CASSLEVNYEQYF. The CDR3 coding sequence is TGCGCCAGCAGCTTGGAGGTAAATTACGAGCAGTACTTC.

This chain uses TRBV10-3 with TRBJ2-7, with 7 bases lining up with TRBD2. With 10 bases clipped from V and 3 bases from J, the junction kept 9 bases outside the gene matches. The CDR3 totals 13 residues. Germline CDR1 reads ENHRY; CDR2 reads SYGVKD. Here the CDR3 reads CASRASGSYEQYF. As DNA, the CDR3 is TGTGCCAGCAGGGCTAGCGGTAGCTACGAGCAGTACTTC.

The chain recombines TRBV20-1 with TRBJ1-5; D is unclear. This CDR3 region has 12 residues. Trimming removed 1 base from V and 7 bases from J, with 8 bases in between. Germline-derived CDR1 and CDR2 are DFQATT and SNEGSKA (reference sequence). CDR3 amino acids: CSARVARQPQHF. CDR3 DNA: TGCAGTGCTAGAGTCGCCCGACAGCCCCAGCATTTT.

This clonotype was counted ten times or more. The genes are TRBV24-1 and TRBJ2-7, with D perhaps matching TRBD2 (5 bases). In germline, CDR1 is KGHDR, CDR2 SFDVKD. CDR3 size: 23 residues. Trimming left V 3 bases short and J 4 bases short, with 39 bases between. The CDR3 region is CATSDIGWVPPGGGTPGGYEQYF. The CDR3, as DNA: TGTGCCACCAGTGATATTGGGTGGGTGCCTCCGGGCGGTGGCACTCCCGGCGGGTACGAGCAGTACTTC.

This clonotype came up many times. V is TRBV11-2 and J is TRBJ2-5; D tentatively reads TRBD1 or TRBD2 (6 bases each). This CDR3 has 15 residues. The ends were cut back, 0 bases at V and 5 bases at J, with 13 bases in the middle. CDR1 and CDR2 from the germline V gene are SGHAT and FQNNGV. As DNA, the CDR3 is TGTGCCAGCAGCTTAGACCGGGGGCGCCGGGAGACCCAGTACTTC. Amino acids: CASSLDRGRRETQYF.

The chain combines TRBV7-2 with TRBJ1-5, with D maybe TRBD1 (6 bases). The CDR3 length is 15 residues. Germline V gives CDR1 SGHTA, CDR2 FQGNSA. The V end was cut by 5 bases, the J end by 6 bases, with 17 bases between. In DNA, the CDR3 is TGTGCCAGCAGCCGCCCCCCAGGGGATCGTCAGCCCCAGCATTTT. This gives the protein CASSRPPGDRQPQHF.